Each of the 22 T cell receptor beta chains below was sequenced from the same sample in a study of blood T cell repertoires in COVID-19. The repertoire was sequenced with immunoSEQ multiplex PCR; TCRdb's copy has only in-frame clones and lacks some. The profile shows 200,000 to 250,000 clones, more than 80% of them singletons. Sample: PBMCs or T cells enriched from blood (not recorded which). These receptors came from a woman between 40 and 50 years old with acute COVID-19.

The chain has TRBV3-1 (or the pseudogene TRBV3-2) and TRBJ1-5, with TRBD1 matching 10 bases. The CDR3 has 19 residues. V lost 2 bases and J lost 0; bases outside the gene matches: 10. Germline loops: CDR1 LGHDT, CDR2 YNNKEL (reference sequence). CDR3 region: CASSQSGRDRGNSNQPQHF. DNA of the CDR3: TGTGCCAGCAGCCAATCAGGAAGGGACAGGGGTAATAGCAATCAGCCCCAGCATTTT.

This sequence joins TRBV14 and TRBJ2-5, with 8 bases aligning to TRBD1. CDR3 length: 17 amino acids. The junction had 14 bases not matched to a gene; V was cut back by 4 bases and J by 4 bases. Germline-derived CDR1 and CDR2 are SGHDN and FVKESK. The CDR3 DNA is TGTGCCAGCAGCCCAAACCGGAGGTTGACAGGGGCAGAGACCCAGTACTTC. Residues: CASSPNRRLTGAETQYF.

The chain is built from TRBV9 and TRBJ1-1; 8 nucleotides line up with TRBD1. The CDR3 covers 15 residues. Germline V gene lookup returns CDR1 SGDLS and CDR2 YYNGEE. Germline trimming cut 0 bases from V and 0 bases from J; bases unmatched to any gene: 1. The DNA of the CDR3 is TGTGCCAGCAGCGTAGCGACAGGGGTGAACACTGAAGCTTTCTTT. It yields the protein CASSVATGVNTEAFF. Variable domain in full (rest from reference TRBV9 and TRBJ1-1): DSGVTQTPKHLITATGQRVTLRCSPRSGDLSVYWYQQSLDQGLQFLIQYYNGEERAKGNILERFSAQQFPDLHSELNLSSLELGDSALYFCASSVATGVNTEAFFGQGTRLTVV.

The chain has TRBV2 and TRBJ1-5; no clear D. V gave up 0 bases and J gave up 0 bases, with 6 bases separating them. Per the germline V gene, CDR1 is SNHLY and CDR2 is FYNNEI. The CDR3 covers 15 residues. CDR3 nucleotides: TGTGCCAGCAGTGAAGCGGGCAGTAGCAATCAGCCCCAGCATTTT. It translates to CASSEAGSSNQPQHF.

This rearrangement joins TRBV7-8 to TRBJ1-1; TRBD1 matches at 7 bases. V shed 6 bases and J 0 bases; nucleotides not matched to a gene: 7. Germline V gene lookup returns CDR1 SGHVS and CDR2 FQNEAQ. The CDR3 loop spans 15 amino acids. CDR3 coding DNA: TGTGCCAGCAGACGTACAGGGGCAATGAACACTGAAGCTTTCTTT. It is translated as CASRRTGAMNTEAFF.

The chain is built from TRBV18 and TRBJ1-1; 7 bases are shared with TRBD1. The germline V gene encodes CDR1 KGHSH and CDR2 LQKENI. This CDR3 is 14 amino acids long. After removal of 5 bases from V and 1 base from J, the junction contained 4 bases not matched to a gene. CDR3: CASSSRQGNTEAFF. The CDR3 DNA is TGTGCCAGCTCAAGTCGACAGGGGAACACTGAAGCTTTCTTT.

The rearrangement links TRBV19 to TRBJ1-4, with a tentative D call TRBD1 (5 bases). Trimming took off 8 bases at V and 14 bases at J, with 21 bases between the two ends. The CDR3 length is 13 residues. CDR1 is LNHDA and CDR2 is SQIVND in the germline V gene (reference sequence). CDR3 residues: CASSARSQGGLFF. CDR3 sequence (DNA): TGTGCCAGTTCTGCTCGCTCTCAGGGAGGGCTGTTTTTT. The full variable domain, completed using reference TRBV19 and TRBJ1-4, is DGGITQSPKYLFRKEGQNVTLSCEQNLNHDAMYWYRQDPGQGLRLIYYSQIVNDFQKGDIAEGYSVSREKKESFPLTVTSAQKNPTAFYLCASSARSQGGLFFGSGTQLSVL.

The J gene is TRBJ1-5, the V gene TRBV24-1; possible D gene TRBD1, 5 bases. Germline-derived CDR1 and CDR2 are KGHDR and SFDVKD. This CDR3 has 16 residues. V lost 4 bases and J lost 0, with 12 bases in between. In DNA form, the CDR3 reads TGTGCCACCAGTGAATCAGGGAGGGTTAGCAATCAGCCCCAGCATTTT. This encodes CATSESGRVSNQPQHF.

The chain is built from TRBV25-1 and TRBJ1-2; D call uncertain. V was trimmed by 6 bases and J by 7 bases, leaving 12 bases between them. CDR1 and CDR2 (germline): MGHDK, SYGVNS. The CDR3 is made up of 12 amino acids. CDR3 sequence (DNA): TGTGCCAGCAGCCAATGGGCAGGTGGCTACACCTTC. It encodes CASSQWAGGYTF.

Written as DNA, the CDR3 is TGTGCCAGCAGCCAAATAAGGACAGGGCGAGGCACAGATACGCAGTATTTT. Its protein is CASSQIRTGRGTDTQYF. The chain has TRBV3-1 (or the pseudogene TRBV3-2) and TRBJ2-3, with 8 bases aligning to TRBD1. With V trimmed by 2 bases and J by 1 base, 8 bases remained unmatched. The CDR3 spans 17 residues. Germline-derived CDR1 and CDR2 are LGHDT and YNNKEL (reference sequence).

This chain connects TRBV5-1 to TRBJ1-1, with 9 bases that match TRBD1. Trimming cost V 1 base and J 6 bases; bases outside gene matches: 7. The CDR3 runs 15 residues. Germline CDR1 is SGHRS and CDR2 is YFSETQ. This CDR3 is CASSLFTGGQAEAFF. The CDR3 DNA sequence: TGCGCCAGCAGCTTGTTTACAGGGGGCCAAGCTGAAGCTTTCTTT.

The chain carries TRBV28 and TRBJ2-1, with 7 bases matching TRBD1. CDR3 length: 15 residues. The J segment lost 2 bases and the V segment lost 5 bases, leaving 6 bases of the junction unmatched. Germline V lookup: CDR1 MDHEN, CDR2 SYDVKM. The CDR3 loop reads CASSTPGTAYNEQFF. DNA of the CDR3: TGTGCCAGCAGTACACCCGGGACAGCCTACAATGAGCAGTTCTTC.

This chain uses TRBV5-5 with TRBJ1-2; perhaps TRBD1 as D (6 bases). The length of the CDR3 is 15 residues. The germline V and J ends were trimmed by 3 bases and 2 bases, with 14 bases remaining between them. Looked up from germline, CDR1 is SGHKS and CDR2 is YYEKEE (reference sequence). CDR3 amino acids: CASSSNRAQNYGYTF. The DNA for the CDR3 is TGTGCCAGCAGCTCTAACAGGGCCCAAAACTATGGCTACACCTTC.

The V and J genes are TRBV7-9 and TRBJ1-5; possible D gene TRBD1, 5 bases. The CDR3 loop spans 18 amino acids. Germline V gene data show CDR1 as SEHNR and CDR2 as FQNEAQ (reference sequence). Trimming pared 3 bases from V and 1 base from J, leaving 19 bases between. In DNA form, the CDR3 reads TGTGCCAGCAGCTTGGGCCAGGGAAATGAGAGGAGCAATCAGCCCCAGCATTTT. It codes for CASSLGQGNERSNQPQHF.

CDR3 DNA sequence: TGTGCCAGCAGTGTAGGACAGGGGGGCGGCTATGGCTACACCTTC. Its protein is CASSVGQGGGYGYTF. V is TRBV6-6 and J is TRBJ1-2, with TRBD1 matching over 10 bases. Germline assignment: CDR1 MNHNY and CDR2 SVGAGI (reference sequence). This CDR3 has 15 amino acids. Trimming at V came to 5 bases and at J to 4 bases, leaving 7 bases not matched to a gene.

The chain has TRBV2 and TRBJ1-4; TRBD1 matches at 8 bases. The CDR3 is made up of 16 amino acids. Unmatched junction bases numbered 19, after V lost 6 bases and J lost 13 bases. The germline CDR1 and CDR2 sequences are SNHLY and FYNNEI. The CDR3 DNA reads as TGTGCCAGCAGGGACAGGGTGATGGGCGGGTCGGCGGGACTGTTTTTT. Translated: CASRDRVMGGSAGLFF.

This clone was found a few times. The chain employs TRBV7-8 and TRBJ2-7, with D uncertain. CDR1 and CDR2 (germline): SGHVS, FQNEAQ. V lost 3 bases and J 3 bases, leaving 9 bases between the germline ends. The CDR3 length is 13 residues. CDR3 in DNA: TGTGCCAGCAGCTTGGGCCAGGTCTACGAGCAGTACGTC. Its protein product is CASSLGQVYEQYV.

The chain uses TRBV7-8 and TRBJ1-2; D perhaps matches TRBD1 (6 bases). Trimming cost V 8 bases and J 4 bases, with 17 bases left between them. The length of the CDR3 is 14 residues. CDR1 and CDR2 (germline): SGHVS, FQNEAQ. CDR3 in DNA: TGTGCCAGCGCCCGGGGGGGGCAGGCCTATGGCTACACCTTC. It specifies CASARGGQAYGYTF.

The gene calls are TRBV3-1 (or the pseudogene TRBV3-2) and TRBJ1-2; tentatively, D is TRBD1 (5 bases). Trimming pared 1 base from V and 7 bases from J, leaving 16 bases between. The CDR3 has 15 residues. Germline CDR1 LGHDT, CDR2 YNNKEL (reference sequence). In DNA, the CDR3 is TGTGCCAGCAGCCAAGTCCTAAGAAGGGGAATTGGCTACACCTTC. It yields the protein CASSQVLRRGIGYTF.

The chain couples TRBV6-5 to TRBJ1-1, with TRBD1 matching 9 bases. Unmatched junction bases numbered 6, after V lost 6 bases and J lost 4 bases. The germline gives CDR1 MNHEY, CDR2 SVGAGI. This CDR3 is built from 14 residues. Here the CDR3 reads CASRTGGDGTEAFF. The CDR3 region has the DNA TGTGCCAGCAGGACAGGGGGGGACGGCACTGAAGCTTTCTTT.

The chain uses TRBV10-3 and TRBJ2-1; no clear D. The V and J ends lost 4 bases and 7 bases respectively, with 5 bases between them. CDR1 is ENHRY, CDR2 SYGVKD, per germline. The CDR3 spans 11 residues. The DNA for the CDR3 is TGTGCCATCAGTGCCAGGAATGAGCAGTTCTTC. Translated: CAISARNEQFF.

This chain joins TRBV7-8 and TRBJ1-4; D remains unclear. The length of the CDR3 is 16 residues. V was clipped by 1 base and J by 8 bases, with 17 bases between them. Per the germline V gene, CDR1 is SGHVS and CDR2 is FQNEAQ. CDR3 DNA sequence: TGTGCCAGCAGCTTAGAACGCAGCCCTTTGCGGGAAAAACTGTTTTTT. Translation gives CASSLERSPLREKLFF.